This TCR beta chain was identified in a study of PD-L1 blockade in urothelial cancer. Study outcomes and limitations: Better survival was predicted when blood TCR clonality before treatment fell below the median. Those with durable benefit had larger increases in tumor-associated blood clones at 3 weeks.

On this clone itself: Its specificity is unknown.

Stated time point: peripheral blood 6 weeks after treatment start. Generated by immunoSEQ multiplex PCR, the TCRdb table keeps only in-frame clones and is missing some. The sample shows 83,000 or so clones, 75% to 90% of them seen only once. The germline CDR1 and CDR2 sequences are SGHRS and YFSETQ. The CDR3 covers 17 residues. V shed 1 base, J shed 5 bases, and the junction held 12 bases outside the gene matches. The chain couples TRBV5-1 to TRBJ2-1, with 7 bases aligning to TRBD1. The source is a man aged 65 to 79 with urothelial cancer. The sequences come from PBMCs, collected around atezolizumab (anti-PD-L1) treatment. CDR3 nucleotide sequence: TGCGCCAGCAGCTTGTTACAGGGGACCAAAGCCAACAATGAGCAGTTCTTC. Protein product: CASSLLQGTKANNEQFF.